These 15 T cell receptor beta chains were sequenced from one sample in a study of cytomegalovirus exposure and HLA in healthy donors. The PCR contained 60 Vbeta and 13 Jbeta primers. The data were produced by immunoSEQ multiplex PCR, yet TCRdb's version contains in-frame clones alone and is incomplete. The sample records 90,000 to 120,000 clones, more than 65% being singletons. Sequenced: PBMCs. All receptors come from a male donor in good health and CMV-seronegative.

The rearrangement joins TRBV19 to TRBJ1-5; 11 bases agree with TRBD1. Trimming cost V 4 bases and J 7 bases; bases outside gene matches: 6. CDR1 is LNHDA and CDR2 is SQIVND in the germline V gene (reference sequence). The CDR3 has 15 residues. The CDR3 region is CASSTTGTGGQPQHF. Written as DNA, the CDR3 is TGTGCCAGTAGTACAACCGGGACAGGGGGGCAGCCCCAGCATTTT.

The V call is TRBV5-6, the J call TRBJ2-1; TRBD2 aligns across 13 bases. Germline trimming cut 0 bases from V and 7 bases from J; bases unmatched to any gene: 10. The germline CDR1 and CDR2 sequences are SGHDT and YYEEEE. CDR3 length: 18 amino acids. The CDR3, as DNA: TGTGCCAGCAGCTTGGCCACCTCCGGACTAGCGGGAGAGAATGAGCAGTTCTTC. This codes for CASSLATSGLAGENEQFF.

This clone was picked up a small number of times. The chain recombines TRBV15 with TRBJ2-5; weak D call: TRBD2 (6 bases). The ends were cut back, 0 bases at V and 2 bases at J, with 19 bases in the middle. CDR1 is LNHNV and CDR2 is YYDKDF in the germline V gene (reference sequence). This CDR3 contains 18 residues. The CDR3 DNA reads TGTGCCACCAGCAGAGAAGGAGAATCTCTAGCGAGACAAGAGACCCAGTACTTC. This translates into CATSREGESLARQETQYF.

The genes are TRBV5-6 and TRBJ2-5; D perhaps matches TRBD2 (7 bases). Germline CDR1 SGHDT, CDR2 YYEEEE. This CDR3 spans 13 amino acids. Trimming pared 1 base from V and 11 bases from J, leaving 15 bases between. CDR3 in amino acids: CASSLLQGGQQYF. Written as DNA, the CDR3 is TGTGCCAGCAGCTTGCTACAGGGAGGGCAGCAGTACTTC. Filled out from reference TRBV5-6 and TRBJ2-5, the complete variable domain reads DAGVTQSPTHLIKTRGQQVTLRCSPKSGHDTVSWYQQALGQGPQFIFQYYEEEERQRGNFPDRFSGHQFPNYSSELNVNALLLGDSALYLCASSLLQGGQQYFGPGTRLLVL.

V and J are TRBV5-4 and TRBJ2-3; D is uncertain. The CDR3 runs to 14 residues. The germline gives CDR1 SGHNT, CDR2 YYREEE (reference sequence). V was cut by 6 bases and J by 3 bases, with 14 bases left in between. The chain's CDR3 is CASTLDRPTDTQYF. In DNA, the CDR3 is TGTGCCAGCACCCTAGACCGACCTACAGATACGCAGTATTTT.

V gene TRBV6-4 combines with J gene TRBJ2-1, with 11 bases identical to TRBD2. With V trimmed by 2 bases and J by 3 bases, 0 bases remained unmatched. CDR3 size: 15 residues. CDR1 is MRHNA, CDR2 SNTAGT, per germline. The CDR3, as DNA: TGTGCCAGCAGTGACGGGACTAGCGGCTACAATGAGCAGTTCTTC. This sequence encodes CASSDGTSGYNEQFF.

The genes are TRBV14 and TRBJ2-5; D might be TRBD1 (5 bases). Trimming cost V 0 bases and J 5 bases, with 13 bases left between them. The germline V gene encodes CDR1 SGHDN and CDR2 FVKESK. The CDR3 is 15 residues long. The CDR3 spells CASSQDPAGRETQYF. DNA of the CDR3: TGTGCCAGCAGCCAAGATCCGGCAGGGCGGGAGACCCAGTACTTC.

The rearrangement joins TRBV10-1 to TRBJ2-5; TRBD2 might be the D (5 bases). Germline V gene lookup returns CDR1 WNHNN and CDR2 SYGVQD (reference sequence). The CDR3 sequence is 12 residues long. Between the trimmed V and J ends, which lost 4 bases and 5 bases, there was a span of 8 bases. The CDR3 DNA is TGCGCCAGCAGTGGGCCGGGGGAGACCCAGTACTTC. It codes for CASSGPGETQYF.

V usage is TRBV19 and J usage is TRBJ2-3; 13 nucleotides line up with TRBD2. Germline lookup yields CDR1 LNHDA and CDR2 SQIVND (reference sequence). The junction had 10 bases not matched to a gene; V was cut back by 6 bases and J by 4 bases. The CDR3 extends over 17 amino acids. Here the CDR3 reads CASRQRPGLAGSDTQYF. The CDR3 DNA reads as TGTGCCAGTAGACAACGACCGGGACTAGCGGGATCAGATACGCAGTATTTT.

The J gene is TRBJ2-6, the V gene TRBV25-1; unclear D gene. CDR1 MGHDK and CDR2 SYGVNS come from the germline V gene. Trimming cost V 3 bases and J 0 bases, with 12 bases left between them. CDR3 length equals 17 residues. Here the CDR3 reads CASSDPGFPSGANVLTF. CDR3 nucleotides: TGTGCCAGCAGTGATCCCGGGTTTCCCTCTGGGGCCAACGTCCTGACTTTC. Supplemented by reference TRBV25-1 and TRBJ2-6, the full variable domain reads EADIYQTPRYLVIGTGKKITLECSQTMGHDKMYWYQQDPGMELHLIHYSYGVNSTEKGDLSSESTVSRIRTEHFPLTLESARPSHTSQYLCASSDPGFPSGANVLTFGAGSRLTVL.

This chain joins TRBV2 and TRBJ2-7, with 8 bases aligning to TRBD2. Germline values: CDR1 SNHLY, CDR2 FYNNEI. V lost 3 bases and J lost 5; bases outside the gene matches: 12. The CDR3 length is 16 residues. CDR3 coding DNA: TGTGCCAGCAGTGATGTTTTTAGCGGGGTAACTAACGAGCAGTACTTC. This codes for CASSDVFSGVTNEQYF.

The chain links TRBV14 to TRBJ1-1, with TRBD1 matching over 10 bases. V trimming: 4 bases; J trimming: 8 bases; junction bases outside the gene matches: 4. Germline V gene sequence: CDR1 SGHDN, CDR2 FVKESK. The CDR3 has 13 amino acids. CDR3 in amino acids: CASSRTGGSEAFF. The CDR3 nucleotides read TGTGCCAGCAGCCGGACAGGGGGGTCGGAAGCTTTCTTT.

This clone showed up just a few times. The chain has TRBV14 and TRBJ2-7; 8 nucleotides agree with TRBD1. V gave up 1 base and J gave up 0 bases; unmatched junction bases: 2. Germline loops: CDR1 SGHDN, CDR2 FVKESK. This CDR3 is 15 amino acids long. CDR3 sequence reads: CASSQGTGPSYEQYF. DNA for the CDR3: TGTGCCAGCAGCCAAGGGACAGGGCCCTCCTACGAGCAGTACTTC.

V and J are TRBV14 and TRBJ2-7; a weak D match, TRBD2 (5 bases). Between the trimmed V and J ends, which lost 4 bases and 5 bases, there was a span of 18 bases. The CDR3 runs to 15 residues. The germline CDR1 and CDR2 sequences are SGHDN and FVKESK. This CDR3 reads CASSPFSGVLNEQYF. As DNA, the CDR3 is TGTGCCAGCAGCCCCTTTTCCGGGGTACTCAACGAGCAGTACTTC.

The gene calls are TRBV7-9 and TRBJ2-1, with 8 bases identical to TRBD2. The germline V gene has CDR1 SEHNR and CDR2 FQNEAQ (reference sequence). Trimming took 9 bases from V and 8 from J; bases not matched to a gene: 9. The CDR3 is 13 residues long. CDR3 sequence (DNA): TGTGCCAGTCCGCAGGTAGCGGGACATGAGCAGTTCTTC. The encoded protein is CASPQVAGHEQFF. Drawing the rest from reference TRBV7-9 and TRBJ2-1, the complete variable domain is DTGVSQNPRHKITKRGQNVTFRCDPISEHNRLYWYRQTLGQGPEFLTYFQNEAQLEKSRLLSDRFSAERPKGSFSTLEIQRTEQGDSAMYLCASPQVAGHEQFFGPGTRLTVL.